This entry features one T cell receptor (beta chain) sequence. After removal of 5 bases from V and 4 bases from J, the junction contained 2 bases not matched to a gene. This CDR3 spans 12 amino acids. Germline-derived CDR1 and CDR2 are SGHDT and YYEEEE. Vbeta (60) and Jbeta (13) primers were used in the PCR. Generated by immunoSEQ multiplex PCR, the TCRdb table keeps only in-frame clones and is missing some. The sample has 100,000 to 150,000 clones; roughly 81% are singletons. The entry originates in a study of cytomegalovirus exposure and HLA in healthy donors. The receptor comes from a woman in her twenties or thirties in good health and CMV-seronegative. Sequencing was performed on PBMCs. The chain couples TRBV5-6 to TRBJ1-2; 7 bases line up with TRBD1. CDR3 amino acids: CASRGGTYGYTF. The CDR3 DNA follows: TGTGCCAGCAGAGGGGGCACCTATGGCTACACCTTC.